The clone carrying this TCR beta chain was counted a few times. Its cognate antigen is unknown. This sample is part of a study of T cells in Graves' hyperthyroidism and ophthalmopathy. Findings of the study overall: Most clonotypes that expanded in the thyroid above 0.001 also showed up in blood. Ophthalmopathy was separated from stable hyperthyroidism by a 13 V-J model.

Patients showing uncontrolled infection, other autoimmune disease, pregnancy or lactation were ineligible. TCR beta CDR3 region amplification was performed from RNA transcripts. With the HTBI primer set, the TCR CDR3 went through a first round of RT-PCR. TCRdb used MiXCR to reprocess the multiplex PCR reads, holding one entry per CDR3 protein. The data show 480,000 or so distinct CDR3 sequences, about 46% seen once. The germline V gene encodes CDR1 SGHRS and CDR2 YFSETQ. V shed 3 bases and J shed 12 bases, with 13 bases lying between them. The CDR3 has 13 residues. The V gene is TRBV5-1, the J gene TRBJ2-6; D gene unclear. The source material was peripheral blood or thyroid tissue (not recorded which). The clonotype originates from an adult woman with Graves' disease, either hyperthyroidism or ophthalmopathy (not recorded which). This CDR3 reads CASSSRTDLVLTF. The CDR3 coding sequence is TGCGCCAGCAGCTCGCGGACGGACCTCGTCCTGACTTTC.